This is a list of T cell receptor beta chains from one sample in a study of shared clonotypes between healthy human individuals. Clones were read by immunoSEQ multiplex PCR, and TCRdb kept only the in-frame ones, dropping some. The sample has 2,500,000 or so clones, approximately 93% seen once. Sequencing was done on a sample of naive CD4+ T cells from PBMCs. Receptor source: a man younger than 35 in good health. Some clones in this sample may be carry-over from other donors' samples. Each CDR3 is given with its conserved first and last residue.

V	length	J	CDR3
TRBV10-2	15	TRBJ2-1	CASSGGGGSYNEQFF
TRBV5-4	15	TRBJ1-3	CASSSQGGSGNTIYF
TRBV7-6	13	TRBJ1-2	CASSLAPGAGYTF
TRBV5-1	14	TRBJ2-3	CASSPPGPTDTQYF
TRBV7-2	16	TRBJ2-5	CASSLARTTGPETQYF
TRBV28	19	TRBJ1-5	CASSLPGGQGPYSNQPQHF
TRBV7-2	14	TRBJ2-7	CASSLQSGDYEQYF
TRBV7-8	18	TRBJ2-1	CASSFGQASGSSYNEQFF
TRBV20-1	10	TRBJ2-7	CSASPQKQYF
TRBV11-1	16	TRBJ2-7	CASSFQGLAGGWEQYF
TRBV5-8	16	TRBJ2-5	CASSLGLAGARETQYF
TRBV5-1	15	TRBJ2-2	CASLQGAANTGELFF
TRBV5-3	11	TRBJ1-5	CARVGNQPQHF
TRBV28	16	TRBJ2-1	CASSFMSSGSRNEQFF
TRBV7-9	12	TRBJ1-4	CASSLEPGTLFF
TRBV11-2	14	TRBJ2-7	CASSLGPGSYEQYF
TRBV6-5	16	TRBJ2-1	CASSYIAGAGVSEQFF
TRBV18	14	TRBJ2-2	CATGGSANTGELFF
TRBV6-1	13	TRBJ1-4	CAIRPATNEKLFF
TRBV27	13	TRBJ1-2	CASSQTGGGGYTF
TRBV9	17	TRBJ2-1	CASSQLGLAGGLDEQFF
TRBV14	13	TRBJ2-5	CASSQQLPETQYF